A single sample is the source of the 29 T cell receptor beta chains below, sequenced in a study of blood T cell repertoires in COVID-19. The protocol was immunoSEQ multiplex PCR, while the TCRdb copy is restricted to in-frame clones and leaves out a portion. The table shows about 210,000 clones, with about nine tenths occurring only once. The sample consisted of peripheral blood. These receptors were taken from a woman between 40 and 55 years old with acute or convalescent COVID-19.

This clone was recorded once. The V and J genes are TRBV6-5 and TRBJ2-1; D is possibly TRBD2 (6 bases). The V and J ends lost 5 bases and 6 bases respectively, with 11 bases between them. Per germline, CDR1 MNHEY and CDR2 SVGAGI. The CDR3 covers 13 residues. The CDR3 nucleotides are TGTGCCAGCAGTAGAGGGACTGCCAATGAGCAGTTCTTC. It encodes CASSRGTANEQFF.

This chain uses TRBV12-3 or TRBV12-4 with TRBJ1-1, with no clear D. The CDR3 consists of 12 residues. The ends were cut back, 2 bases at V and 4 bases at J, with 5 bases in the middle. CDR3 region: CASSLTGTEAFF. CDR3 DNA: TGTGCCAGCAGTTTAACGGGCACTGAAGCTTTCTTT.

The chain carries TRBV6-6 and TRBJ2-5; 7 positions agree with TRBD1. CDR3 length equals 14 residues. J lost 3 bases, V lost 6 bases, and 7 bases had no gene match. Germline-derived CDR1 and CDR2 are MNHNY and SVGAGI (reference sequence). CDR3 protein: CASRGGVGKETQYF. The CDR3 nucleotides are TGTGCCAGCAGAGGGGGCGTGGGGAAAGAGACCCAGTACTTC.

The V gene is TRBV9, the J gene TRBJ2-1, with 10 bases fitting TRBD2. Germline CDR1 reads SGDLS; CDR2 reads YYNGEE. The ends lost 0 bases at V and 7 bases at J; junction bases unmatched: 4. The CDR3 is 15 amino acids. The CDR3, as DNA: TGTGCCAGCAGCGTAGCAGCGGGGGGGCCGAATGAGCAGTTCTTC. Its protein product is CASSVAAGGPNEQFF.

This clone was observed a single time. The chain employs TRBV10-1 and TRBJ2-7; D uncertain. V shed 6 bases and J shed 2 bases, with 17 bases lying between them. CDR1 is WNHNN, CDR2 SYGVQD, per germline (reference sequence). There are 15 residues in the CDR3. CDR3 nucleotide sequence: TGCGCCAGCAGCCAGTCGAGGCGAAGAACCTACGAGCAGTACGTC. Translating it yields CASSQSRRRTYEQYV.

This chain uses TRBV3-1 (or the pseudogene TRBV3-2) with TRBJ2-3; 10 bases line up with TRBD2. V was clipped by 1 base and J by 4 bases; unmatched bases: 11. CDR1 LGHDT and CDR2 YNNKEL come from the germline V gene (reference sequence). This CDR3 has 18 amino acids. The CDR3 DNA reads as TGTGCCAGCAGCCAAGGTCTAGCGGGGGCGGGCCCCCCAGATACGCAGTATTTT. Translating gives CASSQGLAGAGPPDTQYF.

The gene calls are TRBV3-1 (or the pseudogene TRBV3-2) and TRBJ1-3, with unresolved D. The CDR3 is made up of 14 amino acids. V shed 4 bases and J shed 4 bases, with 11 bases lying between them. Germline V gives CDR1 LGHDT, CDR2 YNNKEL (reference sequence). The CDR3 sequence is CASSRSQAGNTIYF. The CDR3 nucleotides read TGTGCCAGCAGCCGCAGCCAGGCCGGAAACACCATATATTTT.

This sequence joins TRBV9 and TRBJ2-1, with a weak D call TRBD1 (5 bases). CDR3 size: 15 residues. CDR1 is SGDLS, CDR2 YYNGEE, per germline. V was pared by 0 bases and J by 5 bases, with 12 bases between. CDR3 sequence: CASSVAQGSNNEQFF. The CDR3 DNA reads as TGTGCCAGCAGCGTAGCCCAGGGTAGTAACAATGAGCAGTTCTTC.

This rearrangement joins TRBV6-5 to TRBJ2-7, with 10 positions matching TRBD1. This CDR3 is built from 13 residues. Germline assignment: CDR1 MNHEY and CDR2 SVGAGI. V lost 6 bases to trimming and J lost 6 bases; unmatched junction nucleotides: 5. The CDR3 reads CASRLGQGGEQYV. The CDR3 nucleotides read TGTGCCAGCAGACTAGGACAGGGGGGCGAGCAGTACGTC.

The V and J genes are TRBV7-2 and TRBJ1-2; D not certain. Trimming pared 1 base from V and 7 bases from J, leaving 13 bases between. The CDR3 is 14 amino acids. Per the germline V gene, CDR1 is SGHTA and CDR2 is FQGNSA. This chain's CDR3 is CASSLETGLGGYTF. The CDR3 nucleotides read TGTGCCAGCAGCTTAGAGACGGGATTAGGTGGCTACACCTTC.

The chain couples TRBV2 to TRBJ2-5, with D possibly TRBD2 on 7 matching bases. The V and J ends lost 6 bases and 5 bases respectively, with 22 bases between them. The length of the CDR3 is 16 residues. The germline V gene has CDR1 SNHLY and CDR2 FYNNEI. Written as DNA, the CDR3 is TGTGCCAGCAGCCGGGGGGCTTCCCGAGAGAGGGAGACCCAGTACTTC. Its protein product is CASSRGASRERETQYF.

The V call is TRBV11-2, the J call TRBJ2-5, with 13 nucleotides matching TRBD2. The CDR3 runs to 17 residues. Germline V gene lookup returns CDR1 SGHAT and CDR2 FQNNGV. V was clipped by 5 bases and J by 4 bases; unmatched bases: 10. The CDR3 sequence is CASSPSLTSGGRETQYF. The CDR3 bases are TGTGCCAGCAGCCCATCCCTGACTAGCGGGGGGCGAGAGACCCAGTACTTC. Using reference TRBV11-2 and TRBJ2-5 for the parts outside the CDR3, the full variable domain is EAGVAQSPRYKIIEKRQSVAFWCNPISGHATLYWYQQILGQGPKLLIQFQNNGVVDDSQLPKDRFSAERLKGVDSTLKIQPAKLEDSAVYLCASSPSLTSGGRETQYFGPGTRLLVL.

This chain uses TRBV10-3 with TRBJ1-1, with D possibly TRBD1 on 6 matching bases. Looked up from germline, CDR1 is ENHRY and CDR2 is SYGVKD. The CDR3 contains 16 residues. Trimming shortened V by 1 base and J by 2 bases, and 14 bases separated the two germline ends. In nucleotides, the CDR3 is TGTGCCATCAGTGAGTTACCGGGACACCGAAACACTGAAGCTTTCTTT. Its protein product is CAISELPGHRNTEAFF.

CDR3 in amino acids: CASNFGTGLNYGYTF. The CDR3 nucleotides read TGTGCCAGCAACTTTGGGACAGGGCTAAACTATGGCTACACCTTC. This chain links TRBV11-2 with TRBJ1-2; 9 nucleotides align to TRBD1. The CDR3 is 15 residues long. Looked up from germline, CDR1 is SGHAT and CDR2 is FQNNGV. J lost 2 bases, V lost 7 bases, and 8 bases had no gene match. Filled out from reference TRBV11-2 and TRBJ1-2, the complete variable domain reads EAGVAQSPRYKIIEKRQSVAFWCNPISGHATLYWYQQILGQGPKLLIQFQNNGVVDDSQLPKDRFSAERLKGVDSTLKIQPAKLEDSAVYLCASNFGTGLNYGYTFGSGTRLTVV.

The chain uses TRBV5-6 and TRBJ1-3; 7 bases are shared with TRBD1. Germline trimming cut 4 bases from V and 6 bases from J; bases unmatched to any gene: 7. Germline CDR1 reads SGHDT; CDR2 reads YYEEEE. This CDR3 region has 14 residues. CDR3 nucleotides: TGTGCCAGCAGCCAGGGACAGCCCGTAAACACCATATATTTT. Its translation: CASSQGQPVNTIYF.

With respect to this clone: Other DNA sequences of this sample code for an identical CDR3. CDR3 DNA sequence: TGTGCCAGCAGTCCCGGACAGGGCTATGGCTACACCTTC. Amino acid sequence: CASSPGQGYGYTF. This sequence joins TRBV12-3 or TRBV12-4 and TRBJ1-2; 8 bases match TRBD1. CDR3 size: 13 residues. V dropped 5 bases and J dropped 4; count of bases not matched to a gene: 3.

CDR3 DNA sequence: TGTGCCAGCAGCCCCGGAGGGGAAGGATATGGCTACACCTTC. This translates into CASSPGGEGYGYTF. This chain connects TRBV7-6 to TRBJ1-2; TRBD1 might be the D (5 bases). The CDR3 consists of 14 residues. Germline lookup yields CDR1 SGHVS and CDR2 FNYEAQ. Trimming shortened V by 5 bases and J by 5 bases, and 15 bases separated the two germline ends. Full variable domain (remainder filled in from reference TRBV7-6 and TRBJ1-2): GAGVSQSPRYKVTKRGQDVALRCDPISGHVSLYWYRQALGQGPEFLTYFNYEAQQDKSGLPNDRFSAERPEGSISTLTIQRTEQRDSAMYRCASSPGGEGYGYTFGSGTRLTVV.

For the CDR3, the DNA is TGTGCCACCAGTCCTGGGGGGGGATCGGCCAACGTCCTGACTTTC. As protein: CATSPGGGSANVLTF. The rearrangement joins TRBV24-1 to TRBJ2-6, with TRBD2 identical over 7 bases. The ends lost 6 bases at V and 6 bases at J; junction bases unmatched: 7. The CDR3 spans 15 residues. CDR1 is KGHDR, CDR2 SFDVKD, per germline.

This clone was detected a few times. V and J are TRBV5-6 and TRBJ1-5, with D tentatively TRBD1 (6 bases). CDR1 and CDR2 (germline): SGHDT, YYEEEE. The CDR3 has 16 residues. V gave up 3 bases and J gave up 3 bases, with 16 bases separating them. The CDR3 sequence: CASSWGQGRDNQPQHF. The CDR3 nucleotides are TGTGCCAGCAGCTGGGGGCAGGGAAGGGACAATCAGCCCCAGCATTTT.

The V gene is TRBV4-2, the J gene TRBJ1-2; the match to TRBD1 covers 9 bases. The CDR3 extends over 16 amino acids. In germline, CDR1 is LGHNA, CDR2 YNFKEQ. With V trimmed by 4 bases and J by 8 bases, 14 bases remained unmatched. The CDR3 loop reads CASSRLWTGDEGGYTF. CDR3 DNA: TGTGCCAGCAGCCGCTTATGGACAGGGGATGAAGGAGGCTACACCTTC.

J is TRBJ1-1 and V is TRBV2, with a tentative D call TRBD1 (6 bases). V was shortened by 2 bases and J by 0 bases, with 13 bases between the two germline ends. This CDR3 is 16 amino acids long. Germline lookup yields CDR1 SNHLY and CDR2 FYNNEI. CDR3 DNA: TGTGCCAGCAGTGAACAGGGGCAGGCCTTGAACACTGAAGCTTTCTTT. It codes for CASSEQGQALNTEAFF.

J is TRBJ1-1 and V is TRBV18; a weak D match, TRBD1 (6 bases). The CDR3 runs to 15 residues. Germline V CDR1 and CDR2: KGHSH, LQKENI. V was pared by 3 bases and J by 7 bases, with 18 bases between. CDR3: CASSPPATGSGEAFF. DNA of the CDR3: TGTGCCAGCTCACCCCCCGCTACAGGGTCCGGTGAAGCTTTCTTT.

This chain links TRBV9 with TRBJ2-1; 8 bases agree with TRBD1. The CDR3 runs 13 residues. Trimming at V came to 4 bases and at J to 6 bases, leaving 3 bases not matched to a gene. Germline CDR1 is SGDLS and CDR2 is YYNGEE. Here the CDR3 DNA reads TGTGCCAGCAGCCTCGGGACAGGCAATGAGCAGTTCTTC. This translates into CASSLGTGNEQFF. Looking up the rest from reference TRBV9 and TRBJ2-1 gives the full variable domain: DSGVTQTPKHLITATGQRVTLRCSPRSGDLSVYWYQQSLDQGLQFLIQYYNGEERAKGNILERFSAQQFPDLHSELNLSSLELGDSALYFCASSLGTGNEQFFGPGTRLTVL.

V gene TRBV2 combines with J gene TRBJ1-5; TRBD1 is a possible D gene (6 bases). This CDR3 comprises 15 residues. The V gene's germline CDR1 is SNHLY and CDR2 FYNNEI. V gave up 6 bases and J gave up 5 bases, with 17 bases separating them. The CDR3 region has the DNA TGTGCCAGCAGCACTCTACAGGGCCGCGATCAGCCCCAGCATTTT. It specifies CASSTLQGRDQPQHF.

The chain has TRBV6-6 and TRBJ1-4; D is unclear. The V gene's germline CDR1 is MNHNY and CDR2 SVGAGI (reference sequence). V lost 1 base to trimming and J lost 6 bases, with 15 bases between them. CDR3 length: 16 amino acids. The CDR3 nucleotides read TGTGCCAGCAGTTACTGGCGGGGATCTGGAGATGAAAAACTGTTTTTT. It yields the protein CASSYWRGSGDEKLFF.

The chain couples TRBV6-1 to TRBJ2-3; D gene ambiguous. V was clipped by 0 bases and J by 0 bases, with 10 bases between them. The germline gives CDR1 MNHNS, CDR2 SASEGT. The CDR3 extends over 16 amino acids. DNA of the CDR3: TGTGCCAGCAGTGAAGCACCCCCAGGCAGCACAGATACGCAGTATTTT. Translating it yields CASSEAPPGSTDTQYF.

The V gene is TRBV29-1, the J gene TRBJ2-5; TRBD2 aligns across 13 bases. The germline gives CDR1 SQVTM, CDR2 ANQGSEA. Trimming took 7 bases from V and 1 from J; bases not matched to a gene: 15. The CDR3 has 18 amino acids. The chain's CDR3 is CSADGTSGTLGPQETQYF. DNA for the CDR3: TGCAGCGCCGACGGGACTAGCGGGACCTTGGGACCCCAAGAGACCCAGTACTTC.

The V and J genes are TRBV15 and TRBJ1-4; D is possibly TRBD1 (5 bases). Germline V gives CDR1 LNHNV, CDR2 YYDKDF (reference sequence). The CDR3 covers 15 residues. Deletions cut 5 bases from V and 4 bases from J, with 14 bases between. CDR3 nucleotide sequence: TGTGCCACCAGCGGGGCGATTAGGAGTAATGAAAAACTGTTTTTT. Amino acids: CATSGAIRSNEKLFF.

The genes are TRBV2 and TRBJ1-2; no clear D. Trimming shortened V by 0 bases and J by 3 bases, and 8 bases separated the two germline ends. The CDR3 spans 14 residues. Germline CDR1 is SNHLY and CDR2 is FYNNEI. This CDR3 reads CASSEARVDYGYTF. The DNA of the CDR3 is TGTGCCAGCAGTGAAGCGCGGGTGGACTATGGCTACACCTTC. Complete variable domain (other parts from reference TRBV2 and TRBJ1-2): EPEVTQTPSHQVTQMGQEVILRCVPISNHLYFYWYRQILGQKVEFLVSFYNNEISEKSEIFDDQFSVERPDGSNFTLKIRSTKLEDSAMYFCASSEARVDYGYTFGSGTRLTVV.